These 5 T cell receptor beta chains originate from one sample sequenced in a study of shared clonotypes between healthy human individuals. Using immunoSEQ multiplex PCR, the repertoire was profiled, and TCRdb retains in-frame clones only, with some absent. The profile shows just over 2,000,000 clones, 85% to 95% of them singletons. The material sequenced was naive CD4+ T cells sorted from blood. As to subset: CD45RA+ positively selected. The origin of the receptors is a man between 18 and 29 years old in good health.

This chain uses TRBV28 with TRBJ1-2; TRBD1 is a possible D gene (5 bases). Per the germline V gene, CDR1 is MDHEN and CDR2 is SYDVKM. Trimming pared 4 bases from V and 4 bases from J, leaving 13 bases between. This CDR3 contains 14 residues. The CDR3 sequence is CASSSMTASYGYTF. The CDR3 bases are TGTGCCAGCAGTTCGATGACAGCCAGCTATGGCTACACCTTC.

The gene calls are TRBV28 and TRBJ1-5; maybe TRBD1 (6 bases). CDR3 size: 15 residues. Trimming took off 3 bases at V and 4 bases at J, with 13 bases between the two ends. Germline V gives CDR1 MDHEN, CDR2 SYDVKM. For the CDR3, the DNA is TGTGCCAGCAGTTTGACAGGCATGAGGAATCAGCCCCAGCATTTT. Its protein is CASSLTGMRNQPQHF. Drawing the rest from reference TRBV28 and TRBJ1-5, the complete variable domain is DVKVTQSSRYLVKRTGEKVFLECVQDMDHENMFWYRQDPGLGLRLIYFSYDVKMKEKGDIPEGYSVSREKKERFSLILESASTNQTSMYLCASSLTGMRNQPQHFGDGTRLSIL.

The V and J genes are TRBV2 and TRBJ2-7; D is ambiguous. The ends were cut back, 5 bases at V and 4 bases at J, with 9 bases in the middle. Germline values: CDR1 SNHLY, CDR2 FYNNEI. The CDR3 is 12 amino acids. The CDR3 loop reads CASSLLRYEQYF. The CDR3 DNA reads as TGTGCCAGCAGTTTACTTAGATACGAGCAGTACTTC.

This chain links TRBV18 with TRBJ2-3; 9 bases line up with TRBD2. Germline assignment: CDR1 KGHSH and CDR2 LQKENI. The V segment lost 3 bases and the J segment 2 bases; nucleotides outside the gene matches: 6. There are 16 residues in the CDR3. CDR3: CASSPLAGSFTDTQYF. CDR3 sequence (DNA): TGTGCCAGCTCACCGCTAGCGGGGAGTTTCACAGATACGCAGTATTTT.

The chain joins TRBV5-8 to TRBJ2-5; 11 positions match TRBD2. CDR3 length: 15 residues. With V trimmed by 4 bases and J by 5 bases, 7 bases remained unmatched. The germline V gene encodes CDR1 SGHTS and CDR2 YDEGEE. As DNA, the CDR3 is TGTGCCAGCAGCCCGGGACTAGCGGAGAAGGAGACCCAGTACTTC. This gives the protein CASSPGLAEKETQYF.